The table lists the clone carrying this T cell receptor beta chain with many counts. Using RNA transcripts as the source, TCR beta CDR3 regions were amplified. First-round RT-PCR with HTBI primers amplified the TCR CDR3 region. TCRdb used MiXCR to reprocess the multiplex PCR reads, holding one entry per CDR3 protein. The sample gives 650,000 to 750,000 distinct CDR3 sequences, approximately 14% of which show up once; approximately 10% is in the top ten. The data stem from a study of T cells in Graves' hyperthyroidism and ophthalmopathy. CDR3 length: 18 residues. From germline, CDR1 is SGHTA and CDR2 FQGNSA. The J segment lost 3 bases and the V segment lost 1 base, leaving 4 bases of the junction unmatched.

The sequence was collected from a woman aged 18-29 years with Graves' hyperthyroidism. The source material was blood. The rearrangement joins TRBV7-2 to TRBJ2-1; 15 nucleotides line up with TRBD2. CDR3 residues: CASSLEGTSGRFYNEQFF. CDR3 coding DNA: TGTGCCAGCAGCTTAGAGGGGACTAGCGGGAGGTTCTACAATGAGCAGTTCTTC.